This T cell receptor beta chain was found in a study of CD8+CD57+ T cells in acquired aplastic anemia. For the study at large: About 3 ug was the average amount of DNA from sorted CD4+ and CD8+ cells.

Germline V gene sequence: CDR1 KGHDR, CDR2 SFDVKD. Trimming removed 7 bases at V and 7 bases at J, with 9 bases between. The CDR3 runs to 12 residues. Patients included in sequencing had previously demonstrated CD8+CD57+ cell expansion by flow cytometry. Profiling of TCR beta VDJ combinations and CDR3 sequences used genomic DNA as template. MiXCR, run by TCRdb on the reads, gives a single entry per CDR3 protein. The repertoire holds around 220,000 distinct CDR3 sequences, approximately 51% seen once, with 15% to 20% in the top ten. The origin of this receptor is a human donor with aplastic anemia. Input material: sorted CD4+, CD8+, or CD8+CD57+ T cells (not recorded which) from PBMCs. The chain uses TRBV24-1 and TRBJ2-2, with D possibly being TRBD2 (6 bases). The CDR3: CATRREDGELFF. DNA for the CDR3: TGTGCCACCAGAAGGGAGGACGGGGAGCTGTTTTTT.